These T cell receptor beta chains were read from a single sample in a study of blood T cell repertoires in COVID-19. Profiled with immunoSEQ multiplex PCR; TCRdb holds only in-frame clones, not every one. The sample yields 90,000 to 130,000 clones, about 88% seen once. The sequencing input was peripheral blood. These receptors originate from a man in his forties with acute or convalescent COVID-19. Both conserved end residues are part of each CDR3. D genes are given only for firm matches. For some rows the clone size is stated as once, few or many, or as a class when expanded; others skip it.

>TRBJ2-6|NA|NA|TRBV9
CASSVDPRPLSGANVLTF
TGTGCCAGCAGCGTAGATCCCCGTCCCCTCTCTGGGGCCAACGTCCTGACTTTC
>TRBJ2-7|TRBD2|NA|TRBV11-2
CASSPRTSGEQYF
TGTGCCAGCAGCCCGCGGACTAGCGGCGAGCAGTACTTC
>TRBJ2-4|TRBD2|NA|TRBV5-8
CASSALAGGIAKNIQYF
TGTGCCAGCAGCGCCTTAGCGGGGGGTATAGCCAAAAACATTCAGTACTTC
>TRBJ2-3|NA|NA|TRBV5-1
CASSSGADTQYF
TGCGCCAGCAGCTCAGGGGCAGATACGCAGTATTTT
>TRBJ2-7|TRBD2|NA|TRBV5-4
CASTEGTSGSREQYF
TGTGCCAGCACCGAGGGGACTAGCGGGTCGCGAGAGCAGTACTTC
>TRBJ1-3|NA|NA|TRBV28
CASSLGGSNSGNTIYF
TGTGCCAGCAGTTTAGGAGGGTCGAACTCTGGAAACACCATATATTTT
>TRBJ1-3|TRBD1|NA|TRBV7-2
CASSFQGALGNTIYF
TGTGCCAGCAGCTTCCAGGGGGCTCTGGGAAACACCATATATTTT
>TRBJ1-2|NA|NA|TRBV4-3
CASSQGAGRGLGYTF
TGCGCCAGCAGCCAAGGGGCAGGGCGGGGTCTTGGCTACACCTTC
>TRBJ2-5|TRBD1|few|TRBV6-6
CASRRGQGLGQETQYF
TGTGCCAGCAGACGCGGACAGGGCCTTGGCCAAGAGACCCAGTACTTC
>TRBJ1-2|NA|once|TRBV11-2
CASSETSGDYGYTF
TGTGCCAGCAGCGAGACCAGCGGTGACTATGGCTACACCTTC
>TRBJ1-6|NA|NA|TRBV15
CATSREGGNSPLHF
TGTGCCACCAGCAGAGAGGGAGGGAATTCACCCCTCCACTTT